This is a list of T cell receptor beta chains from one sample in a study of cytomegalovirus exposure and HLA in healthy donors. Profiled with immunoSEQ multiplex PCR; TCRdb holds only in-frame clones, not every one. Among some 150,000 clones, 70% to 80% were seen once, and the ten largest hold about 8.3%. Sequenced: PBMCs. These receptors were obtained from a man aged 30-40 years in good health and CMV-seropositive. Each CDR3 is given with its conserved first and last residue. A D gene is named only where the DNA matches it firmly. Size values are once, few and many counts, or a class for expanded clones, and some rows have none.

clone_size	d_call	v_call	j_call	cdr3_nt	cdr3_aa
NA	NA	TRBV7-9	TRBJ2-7	TGTGCCAGCAGCCAAATCTACGAGCAGTACTTC	CASSQIYEQYF
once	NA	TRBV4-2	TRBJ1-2	TGTGCCAGCAGCCCTAAACCCTCGGGGTACCTTGGCTACACCTTC	CASSPKPSGYLGYTF
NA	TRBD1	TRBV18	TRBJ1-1	TGTGCCAGCTCACCGGGGCAGGACAGGGCCGGTGAAGCTTTCTTT	CASSPGQDRAGEAFF
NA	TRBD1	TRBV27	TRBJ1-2	TGTGCCAGCAGTTCAAGGGACAGGGGTCTAGGTGGCTACACCTTC	CASSSRDRGLGGYTF
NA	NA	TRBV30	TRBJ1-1	TGTGCTCACAGGCGGGACTTGAACACTGAAGCTTTCTTT	CAHRRDLNTEAFF
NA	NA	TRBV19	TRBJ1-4	TGTGCCAGTATGAGTGGTGAAAAACTGTTTTTT	CASMSGEKLFF
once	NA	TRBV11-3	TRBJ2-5	TGTGCCAGCAGCTCTAGTGCCCAGGGTTGGCAGTACTTC	CASSSSAQGWQYF
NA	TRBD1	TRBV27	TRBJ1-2	TGTGCCAGCAGAACAGGGGGCGCGGGTGGCTACACCTTC	CASRTGGAGGYTF
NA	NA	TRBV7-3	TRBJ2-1	TGTGCCAGCAGCCCTAGGGAGGCAGGCCTTAACAATGAGCAGTTCTTC	CASSPREAGLNNEQFF
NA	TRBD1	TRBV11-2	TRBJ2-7	TGTGCCAGCAGCCCGCGAGAGGGACAGGGATTGTACGAGCAGTACTTC	CASSPREGQGLYEQYF
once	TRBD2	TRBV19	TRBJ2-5	TGTGCCAGTAGGGCCACTAGCGGTGTGGAGACCCAGTACTTC	CASRATSGVETQYF
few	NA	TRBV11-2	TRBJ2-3	TGTGCCAGCAGCTTAGAGGGAGGTACAGATACGCAGTATTTT	CASSLEGGTDTQYF
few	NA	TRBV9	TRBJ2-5	TGTGCCGGCAGCGTCCAGCCAACCGGGGAGACCCAGTACTTC	CAGSVQPTGETQYF
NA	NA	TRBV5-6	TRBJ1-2	TGTGCCAGCAGCTTAGGCAGGGCGTATGGCTACACCTTC	CASSLGRAYGYTF
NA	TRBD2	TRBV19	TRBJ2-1	TGTGCCAGTAGTCGGGGGGGGGAGGGGATAGTCGCCTACAATGAGCAGTTCTTC	CASSRGGEGIVAYNEQFF
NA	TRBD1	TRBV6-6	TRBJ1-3	TGTGCCAGCAGACAAGGAACAGGGGGTTATGGAAACACCATATATTTT	CASRQGTGGYGNTIYF
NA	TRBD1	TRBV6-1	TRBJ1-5	TGTGCCAGCAGTGAACTCGACAGGGCGAGCAATCAGCCCCAGCATTTT	CASSELDRASNQPQHF
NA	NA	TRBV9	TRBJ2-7	TGTGCCAGCAGTCAGGACTATATGACTTACGAGCAGTACTTC	CASSQDYMTYEQYF
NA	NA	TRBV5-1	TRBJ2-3	TGCGCCAGCAGCTTGGCGGGCACAGATACGCAGTATTTT	CASSLAGTDTQYF
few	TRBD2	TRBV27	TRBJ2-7	TGTGCCAGCAGTCTTCGAGGTAGCGGGAGGAATCCCTCCTACGAGCAGTACTTC	CASSLRGSGRNPSYEQYF